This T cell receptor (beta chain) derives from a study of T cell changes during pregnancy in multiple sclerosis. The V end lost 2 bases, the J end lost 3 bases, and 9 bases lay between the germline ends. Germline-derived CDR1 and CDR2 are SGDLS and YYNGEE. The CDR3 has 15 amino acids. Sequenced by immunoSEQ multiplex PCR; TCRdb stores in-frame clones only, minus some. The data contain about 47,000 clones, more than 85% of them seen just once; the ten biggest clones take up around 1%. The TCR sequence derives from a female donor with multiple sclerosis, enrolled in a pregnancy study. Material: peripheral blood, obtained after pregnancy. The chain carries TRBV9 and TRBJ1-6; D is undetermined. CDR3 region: CASSVEGDYNSPLHF. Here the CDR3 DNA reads TGTGCCAGCAGCGTTGAGGGCGACTATAATTCACCCCTCCACTTT.